This is a list of T cell receptor beta chains from one sample in a study of radiotherapy plus CTLA-4 blockade in lung cancer. Profiling relied on immunoSEQ multiplex PCR, and the TCRdb table lists in-frame clones only, not all of them. The data hold over 100,000 clones, with 85% to 90% observed a single time. This specimen consisted of peripheral blood, obtained from a patient treated with radiotherapy plus ipilimumab. Receptor source: a human donor with non-small cell lung cancer that progressed on radiotherapy plus ipilimumab. Both conserved end residues are part of each CDR3. D genes are given only for firm matches. For some rows the clone size is stated as once, few or many, or as a class when expanded; others skip it.

D gene	clone size	CDR3 length	V gene	J gene	CDR3 DNA	CDR3 protein
.	.	15	TRBV11-3	TRBJ2-1	TGTGCCAGCAGCTTAGCTTTACAGCTGGGCAATGAGCAGTTCTTC	CASSLALQLGNEQFF
TRBD1	.	15	TRBV2	TRBJ2-7	TGTGCCAGCAGACCGCGGCAGGGGGCGATTGACGAGCAGTACTTC	CASRPRQGAIDEQYF
.	.	20	TRBV9	TRBJ2-1	TGTGCCAGCAGCGTAAACTCGAGGTGGGCGGGGCGGGGCAAAGATGCTGAGCAGTTCTTC	CASSVNSRWAGRGKDAEQFF
.	.	13	TRBV6-5	TRBJ2-5	TGTGCCAGCAGTGGCAGGAGACAAGAGACCCAGTACTTC	CASSGRRQETQYF
TRBD1	.	14	TRBV6-1	TRBJ2-1	TGTGCCAGCACCAGGACAGGGATCAACAATGAGCAGTTCTTC	CASTRTGINNEQFF
.	.	13	TRBV6-5	TRBJ1-2	TGTGCCAGCAGATCACTACTTAACTATGGCTACACCTTC	CASRSLLNYGYTF
.	.	15	TRBV5-1	TRBJ2-3	TGCGCCAGCAGCCTCCGACTAGGCAGCACAGATACGCAGTATTTT	CASSLRLGSTDTQYF
TRBD1	.	15	TRBV10-3	TRBJ2-7	TGTGCCATCAGTGAAGCTCCGGACAGGGTGGACGAGCAGTACTTC	CAISEAPDRVDEQYF
.	.	15	TRBV9	TRBJ2-7	TGTGCCAGCAGCGTAGATTCAGCGGTCTCCTACGAGCAGTACTTC	CASSVDSAVSYEQYF
.	few	18	TRBV28	TRBJ2-7	TGTGCCAGCAGTTTATTCCCCCCCCGACAGGTGGGAACCTACGAGCAGTACTTC	CASSLFPPRQVGTYEQYF
.	.	13	TRBV2	TRBJ1-1	TGTGCCAGTGCCCCCGGGGTTGGCACTGAAGCTTTCTTT	CASAPGVGTEAFF
TRBD2	.	14	TRBV18	TRBJ2-5	TGTGCCAGCTCACGACTAGCGGGAGTGGAGACCCAGTACTTC	CASSRLAGVETQYF
.	.	15	TRBV5-1	TRBJ1-5	TGCGCCAGCAGCCCAGCCGGAGGTAGCAATCAGCCCCAGCATTTT	CASSPAGGSNQPQHF
.	.	13	TRBV6-5	TRBJ2-2	TGTGCCAGCAAGGTCAGAGTGGCCGGGGAGCTGTTTTTT	CASKVRVAGELFF
TRBD2	.	14	TRBV11-2	TRBJ2-2	TGTGCCAGCAGCACCCGGGGGGGCCCCGGGGAGCTGTTTTTT	CASSTRGGPGELFF
.	.	19	TRBV5-4	TRBJ2-2	TGTGCCAGCAGCTTGGGATTTCCAGGACGGGCGGGGAACACCGGGGAGCTGTTTTTT	CASSLGFPGRAGNTGELFF
.	once	15	TRBV27	TRBJ1-1	TGTGCCAGCAGTTTTGGTCCCAAGGGAAGCACTGAAGCTTTCTTT	CASSFGPKGSTEAFF
TRBD2	.	13	TRBV12-5	TRBJ2-7	TGTGCTAGTCAGACTAGCGGGACCTACGAGCAGTACTTC	CASQTSGTYEQYF
.	few	14	TRBV5-4	TRBJ1-1	TGTGCCAGCAGCCCCGGGAACACTTGGACTGAAGCTTTCTTT	CASSPGNTWTEAFF
TRBD1	.	19	TRBV5-1	TRBJ1-1	TGCGCCAGCAGCTTGAGAGGACAGGGATGGAATAACATGAACACTGAAGCTTTCTTT	CASSLRGQGWNNMNTEAFF
.	once	15	TRBV11-3	TRBJ2-7	TGTGCCAGCAGCCCACGGGACGGACCTACCTACGAGCAGTACTTC	CASSPRDGPTYEQYF
.	.	13	TRBV9	TRBJ2-7	TGTGCCAGCAGCGGCCAGAGCTCCTACGAGCAGTACTTC	CASSGQSSYEQYF
.	.	13	TRBV10-2	TRBJ1-5	TGCGCCAGCAGTGAGCCGGGGGCTGGGCCCCAGCATTTT	CASSEPGAGPQHF
.	once	16	TRBV5-1	TRBJ2-4	TGCGCCAGCAGCTTGGGGGCAGCCGGGGCCAAAAACATTCAGTACTTC	CASSLGAAGAKNIQYF
.	.	12	TRBV5-8	TRBJ1-1	TGTGCCAGCAGCCTCCTAACAGGGAGGGCTTTCTTT	CASSLLTGRAFF
TRBD1	.	15	TRBV18	TRBJ2-7	TGTGCCAGCTCACCAGGAACAGGACAGGGGCCGGGGCAGTACTTC	CASSPGTGQGPGQYF
.	.	15	TRBV7-6	TRBJ1-1	TGTGCCAGCGGGGCCCCCAGACAGTTGAACACTGAAGCTTTCTTT	CASGAPRQLNTEAFF
.	.	15	TRBV18	TRBJ1-2	TGTGCCAGCTCACCAAGGGGGGACATGGACTATGGCTACACCTTC	CASSPRGDMDYGYTF